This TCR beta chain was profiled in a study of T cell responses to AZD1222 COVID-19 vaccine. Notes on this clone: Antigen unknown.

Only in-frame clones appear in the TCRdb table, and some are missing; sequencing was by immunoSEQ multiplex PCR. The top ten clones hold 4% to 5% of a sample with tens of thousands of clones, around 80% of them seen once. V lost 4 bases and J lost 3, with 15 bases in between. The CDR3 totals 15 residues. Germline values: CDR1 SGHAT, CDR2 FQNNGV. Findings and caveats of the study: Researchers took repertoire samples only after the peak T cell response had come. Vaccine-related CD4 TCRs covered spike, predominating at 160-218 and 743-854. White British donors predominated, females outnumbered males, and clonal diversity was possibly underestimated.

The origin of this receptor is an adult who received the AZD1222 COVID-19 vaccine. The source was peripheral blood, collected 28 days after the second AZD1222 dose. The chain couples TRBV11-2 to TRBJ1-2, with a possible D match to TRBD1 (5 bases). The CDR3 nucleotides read TGTGCCAGCAGCTCCGGGACCACACCTTACTATGGCTACACCTTC. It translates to CASSSGTTPYYGYTF.